The following is a T cell receptor (beta chain) sequence with its context. What it binds is unknown. This table comes from immunoSEQ multiplex PCR, and its TCRdb copy is limited to in-frame clones, with some not included. The data hold 3,000 or so clones, with roughly 83% observed a single time. There are 18 residues in the CDR3. The germline V gene has CDR1 SEHNR and CDR2 FQNEAQ (reference sequence). Trimming cost V 5 bases and J 0 bases; bases outside gene matches: 7. This sample is drawn from a study of hypomethylating agent response in myelodysplastic syndrome. Background on the study: A diploid cytogenetic profile was most common; mean age roughly 68 +/- 5.8 years. About five patients were non-responders, while about six showed complete response or hematologic improvement.

Whole-study results and caveats: The MDS versus healthy comparison may be affected by non-age-matched controls. Whether shared GLIPH2 clusters recognize novel MDS antigens was not confirmed.

The specimen was bone marrow, collected before or after starting hypomethylating agent treatment for myelodysplastic syndrome (not recorded which). The chain recombines TRBV7-9 with TRBJ2-1, with TRBD2 identical over 13 bases. The receptor comes from a human donor with myelodysplastic syndrome. CDR3 nucleotide sequence: TGTGCCAGCAGCACCTCGGGACTAGCGGGGAGCTCCTACAATGAGCAGTTCTTC. This gives the protein CASSTSGLAGSSYNEQFF.